The 3 T cell receptor beta chains below come from one sample, sequenced in a study of response to subunit inactivated influenza vaccine. TCRdb analysed the RT-PCR reads with MiXCR anew, one entry per CDR3 protein. The table lists more than 450,000 distinct CDR3 sequences, about 10% of them singletons, with roughly 11% in the top ten. The same data also contributed to another study, on T cells expressing NK-cell markers. That study adds: 5'RACE template switching with UMIs produced the TCR beta cDNA.

Sequencing was performed on PBMCs from blood, taken on the day of vaccination. These receptors were taken from a man in his fifties who received an inactivated influenza vaccine.

This clonotype was picked up many times. This sequence joins TRBV12-3 or TRBV12-4 and TRBJ2-1, with D uncertain. This CDR3 contains 10 residues. The CDR3 spells CAVGYNEQFF. In DNA form, the CDR3 reads TGTGCAGTCGGGTACAATGAGCAGTTCTTC.

This clonotype was seen a few times. The chain joins TRBV7-2 to TRBJ2-3, with D perhaps given as TRBD1 or TRBD2 (5 bases each). The CDR3 consists of 16 residues. Germline V CDR1 and CDR2: SGHTA, FQGNSA. Trimming shortened V by 2 bases and J by 6 bases, and 18 bases separated the two germline ends. CDR3 amino acids: CASSLNVGASRDTQYF. CDR3 bases: TGTGCCAGCAGCTTAAACGTCGGGGCCTCTAGGGATACGCAGTATTTT.

The rearrangement links TRBV18 to TRBJ2-7; maybe TRBD2 (5 bases). The V and J ends lost 7 bases and 9 bases respectively, with 28 bases between them. CDR1 and CDR2 (germline): KGHSH, LQKENI. The CDR3 contains 16 residues. The CDR3 DNA is TGTGCCAGCTTACCCCTGGACTCAATTGGGAAATTTGGGCAGTACTTC. Translation gives CASLPLDSIGKFGQYF.